This T cell receptor beta chain was sequenced in a study of shared clonotypes between healthy human individuals. Study-wide results and limits: Clonotype sharing among the donors was expected to vary with sequencing depth.

The DNA input per sorted-subset replicate PCR was 200 to 250 ng, corresponding to roughly 31,000 T cell genomes. Sequenced by immunoSEQ multiplex PCR; TCRdb stores in-frame clones only, minus some. The sample includes 2 million to 2.5 million clones, over 85% of them seen just once. Note on this clone: What it recognizes is unknown.

V gave up 3 bases and J gave up 8 bases, with 19 bases separating them. The CDR3 is 15 amino acids. CDR1 is LNHDA, CDR2 SQIVND, per germline (reference sequence). A split of CD4+ cells into CD45RA+ naive and CD45RA-negative memory subsets was performed. The chain links TRBV19 to TRBJ1-2; D unclear. The material sequenced was naive CD4+ T cells from PBMCs. This sample's subset: CD45RA+ positively selected. This clonotype originated in a young man in good health. Some clones in this sample may be carry-over from other donors' samples. The CDR3 reads CASSISSAVLGGYTF. CDR3 DNA sequence: TGTGCCAGTAGTATTAGTTCAGCCGTGCTCGGCGGCTACACCTTC.